The sequence of this TCR beta chain was determined in a study of beta chain features in type 1 diabetes. Study-wide findings and caveats: A pattern of fewer insertions and more deletions at VDJ junctions was seen in type 1 diabetes patients. Short templates might get an advantage during PCR, and this would be equal in patients and controls. Significant though moderate, a shortening of TCRB CDR3s appeared in all four CD4+ subsets of Type 1 diabetes patients.

By way of CD45RO/CCR7/CD25/CD127/CD95/CD27, the CD4+ regulatory, stem cell-like memory, central memory and naive cells were sorted. Germline V CDR1 and CDR2: SGHTA, FQGNSA. The CDR3 totals 14 residues. The V gene end was trimmed by 5 bases and the J gene end by 9 bases; junction bases not matched to a gene: 10. Since all of the isolated RNA was reverse transcribed, expressed TCRB transcripts were what got sequenced. Repertoires were generated with immunoSEQ multiplex PCR, while TCRdb's copy carries only in-frame clones and drops some. Of 300,000 to 350,000 clones listed, around 9.3% are singletons. There are a few counts of this clone. Its specificity is unknown.

The rearrangement links TRBV7-2 to TRBJ2-1; 7 bases fit TRBD1. This clonotype was sampled from a man between 25 and 39 years old with type 1 diabetes. The sample consisted of central memory CD4+ T cells from blood. The CDR3 DNA follows: TGTGCCAGCAGCGCCGACAGGGTGGCGGGTGAGCAGTTCTTC. This encodes CASSADRVAGEQFF.